This is a list of T cell receptor beta chains from one sample in a study of CD8+ T cells in alopecia areata. Measured with immunoSEQ multiplex PCR; TCRdb has only the in-frame clones, and not every one. The table lists some 190,000 clones, around 64% of them singletons. The sample consisted of CD4+ T cells sorted from blood, taken between weeks 47 and 50, from a patient treated with tofacitinib. Every receptor here comes from a human donor with alopecia areata. CDR3s include the opening cysteine and the closing phenylalanine or tryptophan. D genes are given only for firm matches. For some rows the clone size is stated as once, few or many, or as a class when expanded; others skip it.

few TRBJ2-3 - TRBV4-3 TGCGCCAGCAGCCATCAAGGAAATCCCACAGATACGCAGTATTTT CASSHQGNPTDTQYF
- TRBJ1-1 TRBD1 TRBV25-1 TGTGCCAGCAGCCGGGACAGGGGACTTTTGGCTGAAGCTTTCTTT CASSRDRGLLAEAFF
few TRBJ2-3 - TRBV23-1 TGCGCCAGCAGTCAAATCTTCAGGAACGACACAGATACGCAGTATTTT CASSQIFRNDTDTQYF
- TRBJ2-5 - TRBV27 TGTGCCAGCAGTTTATTTCGGGACAACGGGATAGAGACCCAGTACTTC CASSLFRDNGIETQYF
- TRBJ2-7 - TRBV29-1 TGCAGCGTCGATTTAGCGTCAGTCGAGTACTTC CSVDLASVEYF
- TRBJ1-2 - TRBV5-1 TGCGCCAGCAGCTTCGGACAGTCATCTGGCTATGGCTACACCTTC CASSFGQSSGYGYTF
- TRBJ2-7 TRBD1 TRBV29-1 TGCAGCGTTCGTAATCGGGGACAGGATTACGAGCAATACTTC CSVRNRGQDYEQYF
few TRBJ1-2 - TRBV7-3 TGTGCCAGCAGCTTAAATCTAGGGGACTATGGCTACACCTTC CASSLNLGDYGYTF
- TRBJ2-6 - TRBV5-1 TGCGCCAGCAGCTTGTCGATTTCAGGTTTGGCAGGCGACTCTGGGGCCAACGTCCTGACTTTC CASSLSISGLAGDSGANVLTF
- TRBJ1-6 - TRBV27 TGTGCCAGCAGTTTAGAAGGCTATTCACCCCTCCACTTT CASSLEGYSPLHF
many TRBJ2-2 - TRBV15 TGTGCCACCAGCAGACCGGGATACAACACCGGGGAGCTGTTTTTT CATSRPGYNTGELFF
- TRBJ1-6 TRBD1 TRBV25-1 TGTGCCAGCAGACCGAGTGACGGACAGGCCTCCTATAATTCACCCCTCCACTTT CASRPSDGQASYNSPLHF
- TRBJ1-1 TRBD1 TRBV29-1 TGCAGCGTTGCCTTCGGGACAGGTGTGAACACTGAAGCTTTCTTT CSVAFGTGVNTEAFF
- TRBJ2-2 TRBD2 TRBV27 TGTGCCAGCAGTTTCAGCCTAGCGGGGGGTCGGTACACCGGGGAGCTGTTTTTT CASSFSLAGGRYTGELFF
- TRBJ1-2 - TRBV25-1 TGTGCCAGCAGACAAACAGGGTTGACTGGCTACACCTTC CASRQTGLTGYTF
few TRBJ1-2 - TRBV29-1 TGCAGCGTGGCCTTCGTCGGAGGGGCCAACCTTAACTATGGCTACACCTTC CSVAFVGGANLNYGYTF
- TRBJ1-1 - TRBV5-6 TGTGCCAGCAGCTTTGAGGGCGGGGGAATCACTGAAGCTTTCTTT CASSFEGGGITEAFF
- TRBJ2-7 TRBD1 TRBV2 TGTGCCACTGGACAGGGGGCCCGCGAGCAGTACTTC CATGQGAREQYF
few TRBJ2-5 TRBD2 TRBV11-2 TGTGCCAGCAGCTTAGAAGCGGGGGGGAGTAAGACCCAGTACTTC CASSLEAGGSKTQYF
- TRBJ2-7 - TRBV9 TGTGCCAGCAGCGTAGCCTCAACTACCGTTATCTACGAGCAGTACTTC CASSVASTTVIYEQYF
- TRBJ2-7 - TRBV30 TGTGCCGTAACCGGGGCAGCAAATTCAGCCTACGAGCAGTACTTC CAVTGAANSAYEQYF
- TRBJ2-3 TRBD2 TRBV11-1 TGTGCCAGCAGCTCATTCGGACTAGCGGGGGGGCCAGATACGCAGTATTTT CASSSFGLAGGPDTQYF
- TRBJ1-5 TRBD1 TRBV30 TGTGCCTGGAGTAACAGGGGAGACAATCAGCCCCAGCATTTT CAWSNRGDNQPQHF
- TRBJ2-1 - TRBV2 TGTGCCAGCAGTATATTGGGTACCAATGAGCAGTTCTTC CASSILGTNEQFF
- TRBJ2-5 TRBD1 TRBV27 TGTGCCAGCAGACCTTTTTGGGACAGGGGGAGTTGGGCCCAGTACTTC CASRPFWDRGSWAQYF
- TRBJ2-4 - TRBV18 TGTGCCAGCTCACCACCTGCGCTAAACATTCAGTACTTC CASSPPALNIQYF
- TRBJ1-2 TRBD1 TRBV29-1 TGCAGCGTTGAAGAACAGGGGTTCCATGGCTACACCTTC CSVEEQGFHGYTF
few TRBJ2-1 TRBD2 TRBV7-9 TGTGCCAGCAGCCGGGTGCGGGGGACTAATGAGCAGTTCTTC CASSRVRGTNEQFF
- TRBJ1-6 - TRBV6-6 TGTGCCAGCAAGCAAACAGGGAATGTCAAGTCACCCCTCCACTTT CASKQTGNVKSPLHF
- TRBJ2-7 TRBD1 TRBV29-1 TGCAGCGTTGGGGGACAGGGCTACGAGCAGTACTTC CSVGGQGYEQYF
few TRBJ2-2 - TRBV29-1 TGCAGCGTTGGGACAGTGAACACCGGGGAGCTGTTTTTT CSVGTVNTGELFF
- TRBJ2-5 - TRBV12-5 TGTGCTAGTGGTTTAGGTGCAGGGCGCCAGGAGACCCAGTACTTC CASGLGAGRQETQYF
- TRBJ2-1 - TRBV4-3 TGCGCCAGCAGCCAAGATCGGCTAGACAACAATGAGCAGTTCTTC CASSQDRLDNNEQFF
- TRBJ2-7 - TRBV2 TGTGCCAGCAGCGATCAGGCGGGGTACGAGCAGTACTTC CASSDQAGYEQYF
- TRBJ1-6 TRBD1 TRBV15 TGTGCCACCAGCAGCGCCCCGGGACAGTATAATTCACCCCTCCACTTT CATSSAPGQYNSPLHF
- TRBJ2-2 - TRBV30 TGTGCCTGGAGTGTAGGGGTGAACACCGGGGAGCTGTTTTTT CAWSVGVNTGELFF
- TRBJ2-7 TRBD1 TRBV7-8 TGTGCCAGCAGCCGAGGGACAGGGGTCGACGAGCAGTACTTC CASSRGTGVDEQYF
- TRBJ2-5 - TRBV5-1 TGCGCCAGCAGCTTGGGTTTAGGAGAGACCCAGTACTTC CASSLGLGETQYF
- TRBJ1-5 TRBD1 TRBV6-1 TGTGCCAGCAGTGGAGACCCCCGCCCGGACAGGAGGCAGCCCCAGCATTTT CASSGDPRPDRRQPQHF
few TRBJ2-7 - TRBV18 TGTGCCAGCTCACCCACCCCGACAGGCCTCGGCGAGCAGTACTTC CASSPTPTGLGEQYF
- TRBJ2-3 TRBD2 TRBV29-1 TGCAGCGTTGAAGGGACTAGCGGGGTACAGTATTTT CSVEGTSGVQYF
- TRBJ1-6 TRBD1 TRBV4-3 TGCGCCAGCAGCCAAGATCGAAACAGGGGGTCTTCACCCCTCCACTTT CASSQDRNRGSSPLHF
- TRBJ1-1 TRBD1 TRBV29-1 TGCAGCGCTACAGACAGGGCTATAGCTTTCTTT CSATDRAIAFF
- TRBJ1-2 - TRBV19 TGTGCCAGTCGTTATACAGGATCTAACTATGGCTACACCTTC CASRYTGSNYGYTF
few TRBJ2-1 - TRBV9 TGTGCCAGCAGCGTAGCCCAGGTGAATCAGGAGCAGTTCTTC CASSVAQVNQEQFF
- TRBJ1-6 - TRBV25-1 TGTGCCACCGGGACACCCTATAATTCACCCCTCCACTTT CATGTPYNSPLHF
- TRBJ2-3 - TRBV29-1 TGCAGCGTTGAACGGACAGATACGCAGTATTTT CSVERTDTQYF
- TRBJ2-4 - TRBV9 TGTGCCAGCAGCGTAGGTTTTCGGGGAGTCATTCAGTACTTC CASSVGFRGVIQYF
- TRBJ1-2 TRBD1 TRBV19 TGTGCCAGTAGTACGGGACAGTCCTATGGCTACACCTTC CASSTGQSYGYTF
few TRBJ1-1 - TRBV29-1 TGCAGCGTGGGAAACAGGAGGAACACTGAAGCTTTCTTT CSVGNRRNTEAFF
- TRBJ1-2 - TRBV4-3 TGCGCCAGCAGCCAAGATCGTCCGGGGTCAAGTTTGTGGGGCTACACCTTC CASSQDRPGSSLWGYTF
- TRBJ2-1 TRBD1 TRBV30 TGTGCCTGGCGCCCTAACAGGGGGAGTGAGCAGTTCTTC CAWRPNRGSEQFF
- TRBJ2-3 - TRBV15 TGTGCCACCAGCAGAGATCGACCAGATACGCAGTATTTT CATSRDRPDTQYF
- TRBJ1-2 - TRBV30 TGTGCCTGGAGTATTCAAGGTGGTGGCTACACCTTC CAWSIQGGGYTF